This T cell receptor beta chain was identified in a study of T cells after yellow fever vaccination. TCRdb re-called the 5' RACE reads through MiXCR, storing one row per CDR3 protein. This sample has about 220,000 distinct CDR3 sequences, with around 3.1% found just once. Study-wide findings and caveats: Booster samples showed a return of most primary-vaccination clones (around 96% CD4, about 88% CD8).

V lost 4 bases and J lost 3; bases outside the gene matches: 5. This CDR3 is 13 amino acids long. Germline values: CDR1 SQVTM, CDR2 ANQGSEA. There are many counts of this clonotype. What it recognizes is unknown. The rearrangement joins TRBV29-1 to TRBJ2-5, with 7 nucleotides matching TRBD2. The source is a man between 18 and 29 years old who received the YFV17D yellow fever vaccine. This sample comprised CD4+ T cells sorted from PBMCs, obtained 10 days after the yellow fever booster vaccination. Here the CDR3 DNA reads TGCAGCGTTGGGCGGCTAGCGGAAGAGACCCAGTACTTC. It codes for CSVGRLAEETQYF.